The TCR beta chain described here comes from a study of graft-versus-host responses after intestinal transplantation. Study in general: For two to four years after anti-thymocyte globulin induction, all recipients took tacrolimus and steroids.

Sequenced by immunoSEQ multiplex PCR; TCRdb stores in-frame clones only, minus some. Here the sample spans roughly 99,000 clones, 87% being singletons. In the case of this clone: What it binds is unknown.

V shed 6 bases and J shed 6 bases, with 21 bases lying between them. The CDR3 covers 15 residues. Per germline, CDR1 MNHEY and CDR2 SVGAGI. Overall study results and limits: Association was observed between peak circulating GvH clone levels and early post-transplant HvG declines. Some GvH clones were seen earlier in gut or blood, suggesting intestinal origin.

Sequencing was performed on unstimulated CD4+ T cells sorted from spleen or lymph node cells, taken before transplant. This sequence joins TRBV6-5 and TRBJ2-7; possible D gene TRBD2, 5 bases. The TCR originated in a human donor who was the organ donor for an intestinal transplant. CDR3 DNA sequence: TGTGCCAGCAGCTACGAACTAGTTCTACCCGCCGAGCAGTACTTC. Its protein is CASSYELVLPAEQYF.